These 10 T cell receptor beta chains came from one sample sequenced in a study of control samples from healthy donors and cancer patients. Profiled with immunoSEQ multiplex PCR; TCRdb holds only in-frame clones, not every one. Among 260,000 or so clones, roughly four fifths were seen once, and the ten largest hold about 14%. Sequenced sample: PBMCs. These receptors were taken from a woman aged 60-70 years with lung cancer.

The J gene is TRBJ2-2, the V gene TRBV3-1 (or the pseudogene TRBV3-2); D not certain. The CDR3 sequence is 15 residues long. From germline, CDR1 is LGHDT and CDR2 YNNKEL (reference sequence). V was shortened by 0 bases and J by 8 bases, with 13 bases between the two germline ends. In DNA form, the CDR3 reads TGTGCCAGCAGCCAAGAGTCTCCCCCTTCTGGGGAGCTGTTTTTT. This translates into CASSQESPPSGELFF.

The J gene is TRBJ2-1, the V gene TRBV3-1 (or the pseudogene TRBV3-2); 15 bases agree with TRBD2. The J segment lost 6 bases and the V segment lost 8 bases, leaving 5 bases of the junction unmatched. CDR1 LGHDT and CDR2 YNNKEL come from the germline V gene (reference sequence). The CDR3 length is 15 residues. The CDR3 sequence is CASRGLAGGGNEQFF. The CDR3 DNA reads as TGTGCCAGCCGGGGACTAGCGGGAGGCGGCAATGAGCAGTTCTTC.

The V and J genes are TRBV18 and TRBJ1-2; 7 positions match TRBD1. The CDR3 extends over 16 amino acids. CDR1 and CDR2 from the germline V gene are KGHSH and LQKENI. Trimming took 1 base from V and 5 from J; bases not matched to a gene: 10. The CDR3 sequence: CASSPQGASFEYGYTF. As DNA, the CDR3 is TGTGCCAGCTCACCACAGGGGGCCTCTTTTGAGTATGGCTACACCTTC.

The chain is built from TRBV10-3 and TRBJ2-1; D uncertain. The CDR3 spans 13 residues. V lost 4 bases and J 6 bases, leaving 10 bases between the germline ends. Germline values: CDR1 ENHRY, CDR2 SYGVKD. The CDR3, as DNA: TGTGCCATCAGTGCCGCTAAGGGCAATGAGCAGTTCTTC. Translated: CAISAAKGNEQFF.

The chain links TRBV28 to TRBJ1-1; 8 bases map to TRBD1. The CDR3 covers 13 residues. Germline V CDR1 and CDR2: MDHEN, SYDVKM. V lost 5 bases and J lost 6; bases outside the gene matches: 5. CDR3 nucleotides: TGTGCCAGCAGTCCCTTACAGGGGGCTGAAGCTTTCTTT. Its translation: CASSPLQGAEAFF. Full variable domain (remainder filled in from reference TRBV28 and TRBJ1-1): DVKVTQSSRYLVKRTGEKVFLECVQDMDHENMFWYRQDPGLGLRLIYFSYDVKMKEKGDIPEGYSVSREKKERFSLILESASTNQTSMYLCASSPLQGAEAFFGQGTRLTVV.

This clone has just a few counts. V and J are TRBV7-3 and TRBJ2-3; D remains ambiguous. V was clipped by 4 bases and J by 2 bases, with 7 bases between them. CDR3 size: 13 residues. Germline V gene data show CDR1 as SGHTA and CDR2 as FQGTGA. Here the CDR3 DNA reads TGTGCCAGCAGCTCCCCACTCACAGATACGCAGTATTTT. It encodes CASSSPLTDTQYF.

J is TRBJ2-5 and V is TRBV20-1; weak D call: TRBD1 (6 bases). The length of the CDR3 is 13 residues. Trimming stripped 3 bases from V and 1 base from J, with 9 bases between. CDR1 and CDR2 (germline): DFQATT, SNEGSKA (reference sequence). The CDR3 protein is CSASRTAQETQYF. The CDR3 DNA follows: TGCAGTGCTAGTAGGACAGCCCAAGAGACCCAGTACTTC.

This chain connects TRBV9 to TRBJ1-3, with 8 bases matching TRBD1. CDR1 and CDR2 (germline): SGDLS, YYNGEE. CDR3 length: 16 residues. V trimming: 4 bases; J trimming: 6 bases; junction bases outside the gene matches: 12. This CDR3 is CASSPRPQGVENTIYF. Here the CDR3 DNA reads TGTGCCAGCAGCCCGAGACCACAGGGGGTCGAAAACACCATATATTTT.

The chain uses TRBV28 and TRBJ1-4; D not resolved. The CDR3 is 15 amino acids. The germline V gene encodes CDR1 MDHEN and CDR2 SYDVKM. The V gene lost 2 bases and the J gene lost 8 bases, with 15 bases spanning the gap. Here the CDR3 reads CASSLTGRNMEKLFF. CDR3 sequence (DNA): TGTGCCAGCAGTTTAACGGGCCGGAACATGGAAAAACTGTTTTTT.

The chain uses TRBV10-1 and TRBJ2-7, with TRBD1 matching 8 bases. This CDR3 is built from 14 residues. With 2 bases clipped from V and 5 bases from J, the junction kept 5 bases outside the gene matches. Germline CDR1 WNHNN, CDR2 SYGVQD (reference sequence). The CDR3 DNA sequence: TGCGCCAGCAGTGAGAGACAGGGGAGGCACGAGCAGTACTTC. Translated, it gives CASSERQGRHEQYF.